These 31 T cell receptor beta chains came from one sample sequenced in a study of T cells in severe cutaneous drug reactions. Libraries were made by iRepertoire multiplex PCR with TCR subtype-specific primers for bulk and single-cell sequencing. TCRdb reworked the multiplex PCR reads into one entry per CDR3 protein, no DNA. Recorded for this sample: 9,000 to 13,000 distinct CDR3 sequences. The donors had carbamazepine-induced Stevens-Johnson syndrome or toxic epidermal necrolysis. Material: cells from a skin blister. These receptors all stem from a human donor with Stevens-Johnson syndrome, a severe cutaneous drug reaction.

The chain has TRBV20-1 and TRBJ2-1; TCRdb indicates TRBD2, and absent DNA this call remains unverified. Germline CDR1 and CDR2: DFQATT and SNEGSKA (reference sequence). The CDR3 runs to 13 residues. CDR3 region: CSASQAGINEQFF.

V usage is TRBV20-1 and J usage is TRBJ1-2; the TRBD1 assignment by TCRdb is unverifiable without DNA. Per germline, CDR1 DFQATT and CDR2 SNEGSKA (reference sequence). The length of the CDR3 is 13 residues. Here the CDR3 reads CSARLGGSYGYTF.

This clonotype is called medium-sized based on its frequency. V and J are TRBV20-1 and TRBJ1-1. The CDR3 runs 14 residues. The germline gives CDR1 DFQATT, CDR2 SNEGSKA (reference sequence). The CDR3 sequence is CSVPGRLKNTEAFF.

The V gene is TRBV20-1, the J gene TRBJ2-1; TCRdb outputs TRBD2, but without DNA this stays unchecked. Germline V CDR1 and CDR2: DFQATT, SNEGSKA (reference sequence). CDR3 length equals 17 residues. CDR3 amino acids: CSASSPRTSGRSDEQFF.

The chain recombines TRBV20-1 with TRBJ1-2; the TRBD1 assignment by TCRdb is unverifiable without DNA. The CDR3 extends over 13 amino acids. Germline CDR1 DFQATT, CDR2 SNEGSKA (reference sequence). The chain's CDR3 is CSATWTDAYGYTF.

The chain links TRBV29-1 to TRBJ2-7. From germline, CDR1 is SQVTM and CDR2 ANQGSEA. The CDR3 loop spans 13 amino acids. This chain's CDR3 is CSVEDLGVYEQYF.

This chain connects TRBV20-1 to TRBJ2-1; as DNA is missing, the TRBD2 call by TCRdb cannot be tested. CDR1 is DFQATT, CDR2 SNEGSKA, per germline (reference sequence). This CDR3 has 17 amino acids. CDR3 region: CSASGRGLAGGANEQFF.

V and J are TRBV20-1 and TRBJ2-1. From germline, CDR1 is DFQATT and CDR2 SNEGSKA (reference sequence). This CDR3 spans 11 amino acids. CDR3 sequence: CSAPTGFEQFF.

The chain couples TRBV29-1 to TRBJ2-7; checking the TCRdb D call of TRBD2 is not possible without DNA. The CDR3 runs 15 residues. The germline gives CDR1 SQVTM, CDR2 ANQGSEA. CDR3 in amino acids: CSVEMAQKQVYEQYF.

The V and J genes are TRBV20-1 and TRBJ1-5; TCRdb's D call of TRBD1 is untestable without DNA. From germline, CDR1 is DFQATT and CDR2 SNEGSKA (reference sequence). CDR3 length equals 15 residues. This CDR3 reads CSVNEGKGFNQPQHF.

The chain combines TRBV7-8 with TRBJ2-3; TCRdb returns TRBD2, unconfirmable since there is no DNA. The germline gives CDR1 SGHVS, CDR2 FQNEAQ. CDR3 size: 14 residues. CDR3 sequence reads: CASSPGTSGDTQYF.

The J gene is TRBJ2-1, the V gene TRBV29-1; there is no DNA to check the TCRdb D call of TRBD2. CDR1 SQVTM and CDR2 ANQGSEA come from the germline V gene. This CDR3 contains 14 residues. The CDR3 sequence is CSSRGTSVSNEQFF.

This chain connects TRBV29-1 to TRBJ2-2. In germline, CDR1 is SQVTM, CDR2 ANQGSEA. This CDR3 has 13 residues. CDR3 sequence reads: CSVEEGNTGELFF.

The CDR3 sequence is CSVRASGFKTDTQYF. The chain combines TRBV29-1 with TRBJ2-3; TCRdb indicates TRBD2, and absent DNA this call remains unverified. Germline CDR1 reads SQVTM; CDR2 reads ANQGSEA. The length of the CDR3 is 15 residues.

Considering frequency, this clonotype is medium-sized. The V call is TRBV29-1, the J call TRBJ2-1. Germline V gene lookup returns CDR1 SQVTM and CDR2 ANQGSEA. There are 16 residues in the CDR3. CDR3 loop: CSLQLFETSSYNEQFF.

CDR3 amino acids: CSVEPGLAQRSPFF. The chain is built from TRBV29-1 and TRBJ2-1; TCRdb proposes TRBD2, but this gene call is untestable without DNA. This CDR3 has 14 amino acids. CDR1 SQVTM and CDR2 ANQGSEA come from the germline V gene.

This clonotype counts as medium-sized by frequency. The CDR3 region is CSVNSDYGYTF. The chain has TRBV29-1 and TRBJ1-2. Per the germline V gene, CDR1 is SQVTM and CDR2 is ANQGSEA. The CDR3 has 11 amino acids.

V and J are TRBV20-1 and TRBJ1-1; with no DNA, the TCRdb D assignment of TRBD1 cannot be verified. The CDR3 is 17 amino acids. Germline loops: CDR1 DFQATT, CDR2 SNEGSKA (reference sequence). CDR3 protein: CSALGGTGGTLNTEAFF.

The chain carries TRBV20-1 and TRBJ2-1. Germline V gene lookup returns CDR1 DFQATT and CDR2 SNEGSKA (reference sequence). The CDR3 is 14 amino acids. This CDR3 reads CSARDSGSSDEQFF.

This clonotype counts as medium-sized (0.01 to 0.1%) by frequency. The rearrangement uses TRBV20-1 and TRBJ2-7; TCRdb reports TRBD1, a call that lacks DNA to check it against. The germline CDR1 and CDR2 sequences are DFQATT and SNEGSKA (reference sequence). The CDR3 consists of 16 residues. CDR3 region: CSARDPGQGGSYEQYF.

The CDR3 sequence is CSAPTSGREGIQETQYF. V and J are TRBV20-1 and TRBJ2-5; TCRdb reports TRBD2, a call that lacks DNA to check it against. The CDR3 contains 17 residues. CDR1 and CDR2 from the germline V gene are DFQATT and SNEGSKA (reference sequence).

The rearrangement uses TRBV12-3 or TRBV12-4 and TRBJ2-7. The CDR3 has 11 amino acids. CDR3 in amino acids: CASSLGYEQYF.

This rearrangement joins TRBV29-1 to TRBJ2-3; TCRdb designates TRBD2, a call that cannot be tested without DNA. Germline CDR1 is SQVTM and CDR2 is ANQGSEA. The CDR3 extends over 16 amino acids. This CDR3 is CSVEVPSGTSGSEEYF.

The chain links TRBV20-1 to TRBJ2-3. Per the germline V gene, CDR1 is DFQATT and CDR2 is SNEGSKA (reference sequence). This CDR3 has 15 amino acids. Here the CDR3 reads CSARDGRRSTDTQYF.

The V gene is TRBV20-1, the J gene TRBJ1-1; TCRdb's D gene call, TRBD1, goes unchecked for lack of DNA. Germline lookup yields CDR1 DFQATT and CDR2 SNEGSKA (reference sequence). This CDR3 comprises 14 residues. The CDR3 is CSARVTGVYTEAFF.

V usage is TRBV20-1 and J usage is TRBJ2-5. Per the germline V gene, CDR1 is DFQATT and CDR2 is SNEGSKA (reference sequence). The CDR3 has 12 residues. The CDR3 here is CSARGLAETQYF.

V and J are TRBV29-1 and TRBJ1-1; the TRBD1 assignment by TCRdb is unverifiable without DNA. The CDR3 totals 13 residues. CDR1 is SQVTM and CDR2 is ANQGSEA in the germline V gene. This chain's CDR3 is CSVAGHLGTEAFF.

This clonotype is called medium-sized based on its frequency. The chain joins TRBV20-1 to TRBJ1-6. Germline V gene data show CDR1 as DFQATT and CDR2 as SNEGSKA (reference sequence). CDR3 size: 13 residues. CDR3 amino acids: CSASLSENSPLHF.

The rearrangement links TRBV29-1 to TRBJ2-1; TCRdb's D call, TRBD2, is unchecked because there is no DNA. The CDR3 has 14 residues. CDR1 and CDR2 (germline): SQVTM, ANQGSEA. Here the CDR3 reads CSGAGGARVNEQFF.

This chain connects TRBV29-1 to TRBJ1-1; TCRdb gives TRBD1 as the D gene, but with no DNA this cannot be confirmed. This CDR3 is 13 amino acids long. CDR1 is SQVTM, CDR2 ANQGSEA, per germline. The CDR3 protein is CSVEGQGLSEAFF.

This chain links TRBV20-1 with TRBJ2-3. The germline V gene encodes CDR1 DFQATT and CDR2 SNEGSKA (reference sequence). The CDR3 sequence is 12 residues long. Here the CDR3 reads CSATDATDTQYF.